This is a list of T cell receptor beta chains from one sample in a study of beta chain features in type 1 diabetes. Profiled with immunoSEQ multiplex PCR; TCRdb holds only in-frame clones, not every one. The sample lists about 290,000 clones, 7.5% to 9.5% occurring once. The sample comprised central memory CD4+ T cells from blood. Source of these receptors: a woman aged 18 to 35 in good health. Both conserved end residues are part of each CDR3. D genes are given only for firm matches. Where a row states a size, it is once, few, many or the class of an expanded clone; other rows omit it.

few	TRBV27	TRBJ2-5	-	CASSSSGFATQYF	TGTGCCAGCAGTTCTTCCGGCTTCGCGACCCAGTACTTC
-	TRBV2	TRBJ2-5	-	CASTERLTFQETQYF	TGTGCCAGCACCGAACGACTGACTTTCCAAGAGACCCAGTACTTC
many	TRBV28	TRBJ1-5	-	CASSLSGARNQPQHF	TGTGCCAGCAGTTTATCAGGTGCCCGCAATCAGCCCCAGCATTTT
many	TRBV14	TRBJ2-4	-	CASSQGAGVAKNIQYF	TGTGCCAGCAGCCAAGGTGCTGGGGTGGCCAAAAACATTCAGTACTTC
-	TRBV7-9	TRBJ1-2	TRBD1	CASTTWRDRLSDGYTF	TGTGCCAGCACCACTTGGAGGGACAGACTCTCCGATGGCTACACCTTC
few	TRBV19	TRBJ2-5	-	CASSILGSEEETQYF	TGTGCCAGTAGTATCCTGGGGTCAGAGGAAGAGACCCAGTACTTC
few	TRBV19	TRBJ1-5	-	CASSINGGNQPQHF	TGTGCCAGTAGTATTAATGGGGGCAATCAGCCCCAGCATTTT
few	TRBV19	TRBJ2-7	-	CASSTGPARGEQYF	TGTGCCAGTAGTACGGGTCCTGCGCGGGGAGAGCAGTACTTC
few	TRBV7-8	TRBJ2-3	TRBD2	CATQGLAGRPSTDTQYF	TGTGCCACCCAGGGGCTAGCGGGTCGACCTAGCACAGATACGCAGTATTTT
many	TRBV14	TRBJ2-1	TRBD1	CASSQDRGWVGEQFF	TGTGCCAGCAGCCAGGACAGGGGATGGGTCGGTGAGCAGTTCTTC
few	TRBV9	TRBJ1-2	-	CASSVGVGIGSGYTF	TGTGCCAGCAGCGTAGGTGTAGGAATAGGGAGTGGCTACACCTTC
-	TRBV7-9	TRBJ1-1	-	CASTPYLAEAFF	TGTGCCAGCACCCCATACCTCGCTGAAGCTTTCTTT
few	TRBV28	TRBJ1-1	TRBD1	CASRPDGTAAAFF	TGTGCCAGCAGGCCTGACGGGACAGCAGCGGCTTTCTTT
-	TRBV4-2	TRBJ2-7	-	CASSQDWAYEQYF	TGTGCCAGCAGCCAAGATTGGGCCTACGAGCAGTACTTC
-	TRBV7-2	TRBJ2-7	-	CASSRALGDSYEQYF	TGTGCCAGCAGTCGGGCGCTGGGGGACTCCTACGAGCAGTACTTC
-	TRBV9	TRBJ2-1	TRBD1	CASAPTGVHEQFF	TGTGCCAGCGCACCCACAGGGGTCCATGAGCAGTTCTTC
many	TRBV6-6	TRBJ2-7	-	CASSLRRGDYEQYF	TGTGCCAGCAGTTTAAGGCGGGGCGACTACGAGCAGTACTTC
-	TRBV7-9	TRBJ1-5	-	CASSPAGGDQPQHF	TGTGCCAGCAGCCCAGCCGGCGGTGATCAGCCCCAGCATTTT
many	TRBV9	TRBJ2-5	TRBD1	CASSGLTGGAVETQYF	TGTGCCAGCAGCGGATTGACAGGGGGCGCGGTTGAGACCCAGTACTTC
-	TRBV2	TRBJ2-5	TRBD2	CASSLTSGRAFKTQYF	TGTGCCAGCAGTCTAACTAGCGGGAGGGCTTTTAAGACCCAGTACTTC
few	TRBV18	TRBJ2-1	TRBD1	CASSRPGQRNNEQFF	TGTGCCAGTTCAAGGCCGGGACAGAGAAACAATGAGCAGTTCTTC
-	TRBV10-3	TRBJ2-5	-	CATARDGQVAQYF	TGTGCCACCGCCCGGGACGGCCAGGTGGCCCAGTACTTC
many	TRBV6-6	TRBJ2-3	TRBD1	CASRAGQGATDTQYF	TGTGCCAGCAGAGCTGGGCAGGGGGCGACAGATACGCAGTATTTT
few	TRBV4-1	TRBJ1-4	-	CASSQDPAGWANEKLFF	TGCGCCAGCAGCCAAGATCCGGCAGGGTGGGCTAATGAAAAACTGTTTTTT
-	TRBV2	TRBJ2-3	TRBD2	CASSEALRYSGGKADTQYF	TGTGCCAGCAGTGAAGCGCTTCGGTATAGCGGGGGGAAGGCAGATACGCAGTATTTT
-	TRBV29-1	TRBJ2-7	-	CSVLPGSSYEQYF	TGCAGCGTCCTCCCGGGGAGTTCCTACGAGCAGTACTTC
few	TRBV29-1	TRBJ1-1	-	CSAKNTEAFF	TGCAGCGCTAAGAACACTGAAGCTTTCTTT